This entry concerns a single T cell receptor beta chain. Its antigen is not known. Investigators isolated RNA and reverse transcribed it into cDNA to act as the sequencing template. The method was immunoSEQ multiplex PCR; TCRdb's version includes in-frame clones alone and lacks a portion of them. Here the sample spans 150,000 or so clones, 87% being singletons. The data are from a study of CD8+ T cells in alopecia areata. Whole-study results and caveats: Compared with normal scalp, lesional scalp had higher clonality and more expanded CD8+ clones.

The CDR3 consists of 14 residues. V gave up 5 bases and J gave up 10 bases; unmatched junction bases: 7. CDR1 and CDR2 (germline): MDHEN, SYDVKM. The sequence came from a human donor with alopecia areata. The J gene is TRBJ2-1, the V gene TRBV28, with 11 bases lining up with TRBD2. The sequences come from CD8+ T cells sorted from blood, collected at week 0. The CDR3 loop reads CASSTATSGKEQFF. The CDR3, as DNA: TGTGCCAGCAGTACCGCGACTAGCGGGAAAGAGCAGTTCTTC.